What follows are 13 T cell receptor beta chains derived from one specimen sequenced in a study of CD8 T cells in Susac syndrome. RNA in amounts of roughly 0.5 to 1 ug was reverse transcribed with random hexamers. One entry per CDR3 protein results from TCRdb running MiXCR on the immunoSEQ multiplex PCR reads. In the table there are 100,000 to 150,000 distinct CDR3 sequences, roughly 95% of which are singletons. Sequenced material: CD4+ T cells from PBMCs. The receptor set was obtained from a human donor in good health.

This clonotype appeared once. The V gene is TRBV12-3 or TRBV12-4, the J gene TRBJ2-7; D may be TRBD1 (6 bases). V lost 3 bases and J 0 bases, leaving 12 bases between the germline ends. The CDR3 spans 15 residues. CDR3 coding DNA: TGTGCCAGCAGTTTGCAGGGGACGAGCTCCTACGAGCAGTACTTC. This sequence encodes CASSLQGTSSYEQYF.

This clonotype was found once. The CDR3: CASSQQSNQPQHF. CDR3 DNA: TGTGCCAGCAGCCAGCAAAGCAATCAGCCCCAGCATTTT. J is TRBJ1-5 and V is TRBV3-1; D gene uncertain. V lost 3 bases to trimming and J lost 1 base, with 4 bases between them. The CDR3 sequence is 13 residues long. CDR1 is LGHDT and CDR2 is YNNKEL in the germline V gene (reference sequence).

The chain joins TRBV20-1 to TRBJ2-7, with TRBD2 identical over 7 bases. CDR1 and CDR2 from the germline V gene are DFQATT and SNEGSKA (reference sequence). This CDR3 has 15 residues. The V and J ends lost 5 bases and 2 bases, in that order; junction bases with no gene match: 12. The CDR3 loop reads CSAWDYSSATYEQYF. The CDR3 bases are TGCAGTGCTTGGGACTACTCGAGTGCGACCTACGAGCAGTACTTC.

V usage is TRBV6-5 and J usage is TRBJ2-1; D may be TRBD2 (6 bases). The length of the CDR3 is 15 residues. Trimming removed 6 bases at V and 7 bases at J, with 19 bases between. Germline V CDR1 and CDR2: MNHEY, SVGAGI. CDR3 amino acids: CASSPRRAAENEQFF. The CDR3 region has the DNA TGTGCCAGCAGCCCCAGGAGGGCCGCGGAGAATGAGCAGTTCTTC.

This clonotype showed up just once. This chain uses TRBV28 with TRBJ2-1; TRBD2 aligns across 9 bases. This CDR3 is 15 amino acids long. Trimming removed 7 bases from V and 2 bases from J; junction bases left unmatched: 6. Germline values: CDR1 MDHEN, CDR2 SYDVKM. The CDR3 DNA reads as TGTGCCAGCATCGCGGCGGGAGGGCCCTACAATGAGCAGTTCTTC. This codes for CASIAAGGPYNEQFF.

The chain recombines TRBV6-1 with TRBJ2-1; 12 positions agree with TRBD1. The junction had 5 bases not matched to a gene; V was cut back by 1 base and J by 4 bases. Germline V gene sequence: CDR1 MNHNS, CDR2 SASEGT. The CDR3 totals 17 residues. In DNA form, the CDR3 reads TGTGCCAGCAGTGAAGATGGGACAGGGGGCCTGTACAATGAGCAGTTCTTC. As protein: CASSEDGTGGLYNEQFF.

This chain uses TRBV12-3 or TRBV12-4 with TRBJ2-7; the match to TRBD1 covers 10 bases. The CDR3 length is 14 residues. After removal of 0 bases from V and 7 bases from J, the junction contained 3 bases not matched to a gene. CDR3 in DNA: TGTGCCAGCAGTTTAGCTGGGACAGGGGAGGAGCAGTACTTC. Its protein is CASSLAGTGEEQYF.

V usage is TRBV7-2 and J usage is TRBJ2-7, with D maybe TRBD2 (5 bases). Trimming took off 3 bases at V and 2 bases at J, with 14 bases between the two ends. The germline V gene encodes CDR1 SGHTA and CDR2 FQGNSA. The CDR3 extends over 15 amino acids. CDR3 DNA sequence: TGTGCCAGCAGCTTCAGCGGAGATCGCACCTACGAGCAGTACTTC. This sequence encodes CASSFSGDRTYEQYF.

The V call is TRBV7-2, the J call TRBJ2-7, with 7 nucleotides matching TRBD1. This CDR3 contains 17 residues. From germline, CDR1 is SGHTA and CDR2 FQGNSA. J was trimmed by 1 base and V by 3 bases; bases with no gene match: 12. The CDR3 spells CASSLPAGWGQSYEQYF. In DNA form, the CDR3 reads TGTGCCAGCAGCTTGCCCGCTGGATGGGGACAGTCCTACGAGCAGTACTTC.

The chain joins TRBV30 to TRBJ2-1, with D tentatively TRBD2 (6 bases). The CDR3 contains 13 residues. Germline V gene sequence: CDR1 GTSNPN, CDR2 SVGIG (reference sequence). V lost 2 bases and J 12 bases, leaving 17 bases between the germline ends. As DNA, the CDR3 is TGTGCCTGGAGTAGAGCAGGCCGGGGGTGGCAGTTCTTC. It specifies CAWSRAGRGWQFF.

The gene calls are TRBV5-6 and TRBJ2-3; 11 bases line up with TRBD1. The germline CDR1 and CDR2 sequences are SGHDT and YYEEEE. The V and J ends lost 4 bases and 2 bases, in that order; junction bases with no gene match: 3. The CDR3 covers 15 residues. CDR3 in amino acids: CASSLDRGPTDTQYF. The CDR3 nucleotides are TGTGCCAGCAGCCTGGACAGGGGGCCCACAGATACGCAGTATTTT.

This sequence joins TRBV25-1 and TRBJ1-2; D may be TRBD1 (6 bases). The length of the CDR3 is 13 residues. Per germline, CDR1 MGHDK and CDR2 SYGVNS. With 6 bases removed from V and 5 bases from J, the gap between germline ends came to 13 bases. CDR3 residues: CASSPGTLYGYTF. For the CDR3, the DNA is TGTGCCAGCAGCCCCGGGACACTTTATGGCTACACCTTC.

The chain is built from TRBV7-6 and TRBJ2-5; a weak D match, TRBD2 (6 bases). The CDR3 has 11 amino acids. Germline assignment: CDR1 SGHVS and CDR2 FNYEAQ. Trimming shortened V by 1 base and J by 9 bases, and 6 bases separated the two germline ends. In DNA form, the CDR3 reads TGTGCCAGCAGCTTAGGGAGGGCCCAGTACTTC. Translating it yields CASSLGRAQYF.